This T cell receptor beta chain was profiled in a study of blood T cell repertoires in COVID-19. On the study more broadly: Acute and convalescent COVID-19 specimens originated in the United States, Italy and Spain. PBMCs, B-cell-depleted T cells, or T cells were the source of the cDNA or gDNA that made up the material.

How the authors handled the data: Scientists estimated how many nucleated cells there were by amplifying reference gene primers. The assay was immunoSEQ multiplex PCR, and TCRdb's table has in-frame clones only and misses some. V and J calls and clone size are given by that table; D and trimming were obtained from the DNA. The data hold approximately 110,000 clones, with 80% to 90% observed a single time. Trimming took off 6 bases at V and 5 bases at J, with 14 bases between the two ends. This CDR3 has 13 residues. CDR1 and CDR2 (germline): KGHSH, LQKENI. Sequencing was done on a sample of peripheral blood. The TCR originated in a woman aged 45-65 years with acute or convalescent COVID-19. This rearrangement joins TRBV18 to TRBJ2-7; TRBD1 might be the D (6 bases). CDR3 residues: CASSLNREHEQYF. The CDR3 DNA is TGTGCCAGCTCCCTTAACAGGGAGCACGAGCAGTACTTC.